The T cell receptor (beta chain) described here comes from a study of blood T cells in healthy people across ages. Primers used in a second PCR of roughly 6 to 11 cycles were a sample-barcoded 5' primer and a J-beta primer mix. TCRdb called the 5' RACE reads again in MiXCR, with one record for every CDR3 protein. The sample gives 500,000 to 550,000 distinct CDR3 sequences, approximately 25% of which show up once; around 10% is in the top ten. The CDR3 is made up of 13 amino acids. Germline V gene lookup returns CDR1 SEHNR and CDR2 FQNEAQ (reference sequence). Trimming removed 11 bases at V and 1 base at J, with 14 bases between. These same records also appear under a second study, on T cells of mothers and their children. That paper states: Related pairs of mothers and children showed slightly higher, non-significant overlap versus unrelated pairs.

The chain uses TRBV7-9 and TRBJ2-5; the D gene could be TRBD1 or TRBD2 (6 bases each). This sequence was found in a boy between 5 and 17 years old in good health. Specimen: blood. The chain's CDR3 is CAGTEGGQETQYF. The CDR3 coding sequence is TGTGCCGGCACGGAGGGGGGCCAAGAGACCCAGTACTTC.